This T cell receptor beta chain was sequenced for a study of blood T cell repertoires in COVID-19. Study-wide context: Sites across the United States, Italy and Spain contributed samples from acute and convalescent COVID-19. Sources were T cells, B-cell-depleted T cells, or PBMCs; the material itself was cDNA or gDNA.

In the authors' methods: Scientists estimated how many nucleated cells there were by amplifying reference gene primers. The protocol was immunoSEQ multiplex PCR, while the TCRdb copy is restricted to in-frame clones and leaves out a portion. The V and J calls and clone size come from that table; D and trimming were worked out from the DNA. The sample shows 300,000 to 350,000 clones, over 80% of them seen only once. The Seattle patients joined while their infection was active and were tracked longitudinally afterward. Sequencing input: peripheral blood. This TCR derives from a man aged 25 to 40 with COVID-19, enrolled during active disease.

In DNA, the CDR3 is TGTGCCAGCAGCCGGACAGGGGCCTCCTACGAGCAGTACTTC. Its protein is CASSRTGASYEQYF. The chain employs TRBV27 and TRBJ2-7; 9 nucleotides agree with TRBD1. This CDR3 has 14 amino acids. V shed 6 bases and J 0 bases; nucleotides not matched to a gene: 3. CDR1 and CDR2 (germline): MNHEY, SMNVEV (reference sequence).